The rows below give T cell receptor beta chains drawn from one sample of a study of blood T cell repertoires in COVID-19. TCRdb keeps only in-frame clones here, not all; method: immunoSEQ multiplex PCR. The table has more than 300,000 clones, 89% seen once; the top ten hold less than 2%. Sequencing was carried out using peripheral blood. The receptors stem from a woman aged 25 to 39 with COVID-19, enrolled during active disease. CDR3s include the opening cysteine and the closing phenylalanine or tryptophan. A D gene is named only where the DNA matches it firmly. Not every row has a clone size; where given, it reads once, few, many or a size class.

d_gene: TRBD2; j_gene: TRBJ2-2; abundance: -; v_gene: TRBV9; CDR3nt: TGTGCCAGCAGCGCGTTCCTGACAGCGGGGGTAAATACCGGGGAGCTGTTTTTT; CDR3aa: CASSAFLTAGVNTGELFF
d_gene: -; j_gene: TRBJ2-1; abundance: -; v_gene: TRBV12-3/TRBV12-4; CDR3nt: TGTGCCAGCAGTTCGTCCACCTCCAGTGAGCAGTTCTTC; CDR3aa: CASSSSTSSEQFF
d_gene: TRBD1; j_gene: TRBJ1-1; abundance: once; v_gene: TRBV5-1; CDR3nt: TGCGCCAGCAGCCTCAACGCCGGGACAGGGAACACTGAAGCTTTCTTT; CDR3aa: CASSLNAGTGNTEAFF
d_gene: -; j_gene: TRBJ1-3; abundance: -; v_gene: TRBV19; CDR3nt: TGTGCCAGTAGGCAGGGTGTCTCTGGAAACACCATATATTTT; CDR3aa: CASRQGVSGNTIYF
d_gene: -; j_gene: TRBJ2-6; abundance: -; v_gene: TRBV3-1/TRBV3-2; CDR3nt: TGTGCCAGCAGCCGAGGGACAGGGGCCAACGTCCTGACTTTC; CDR3aa: CASSRGTGANVLTF
d_gene: TRBD2; j_gene: TRBJ2-3; abundance: -; v_gene: TRBV23-1; CDR3nt: TGCGCCAGCAGTCGGGGAGCGGGACGAGCGTCAGATACGCAGTATTTT; CDR3aa: CASSRGAGRASDTQYF
d_gene: -; j_gene: TRBJ1-2; abundance: -; v_gene: TRBV19; CDR3nt: TGTGCCAGTAGTATAGAGCAGGGGCAGACCTATGGCTACACCTTC; CDR3aa: CASSIEQGQTYGYTF
d_gene: TRBD2; j_gene: TRBJ2-3; abundance: -; v_gene: TRBV6-1; CDR3nt: TGTGCCAGCAGTGAGAGGGGAGCGGGGGGGCTGGGTACGCAGTATTTT; CDR3aa: CASSERGAGGLGTQYF
d_gene: -; j_gene: TRBJ2-3; abundance: -; v_gene: TRBV9; CDR3nt: TGTGCCAGCAGCGCCCACTTGGGGACAAGGGCCACAGATACGCAGTATTTT; CDR3aa: CASSAHLGTRATDTQYF
d_gene: TRBD1; j_gene: TRBJ1-1; abundance: -; v_gene: TRBV11-2; CDR3nt: TGTGCCAGCAGCACCTACCGGGACAGGGGGTCTGAAGCTTTCTTT; CDR3aa: CASSTYRDRGSEAFF
d_gene: -; j_gene: TRBJ1-3; abundance: once; v_gene: TRBV14; CDR3nt: TGTGCCAGCAGCCAAGAGGCAGGACTCCCCTCTGGAAACACCATATATTTT; CDR3aa: CASSQEAGLPSGNTIYF